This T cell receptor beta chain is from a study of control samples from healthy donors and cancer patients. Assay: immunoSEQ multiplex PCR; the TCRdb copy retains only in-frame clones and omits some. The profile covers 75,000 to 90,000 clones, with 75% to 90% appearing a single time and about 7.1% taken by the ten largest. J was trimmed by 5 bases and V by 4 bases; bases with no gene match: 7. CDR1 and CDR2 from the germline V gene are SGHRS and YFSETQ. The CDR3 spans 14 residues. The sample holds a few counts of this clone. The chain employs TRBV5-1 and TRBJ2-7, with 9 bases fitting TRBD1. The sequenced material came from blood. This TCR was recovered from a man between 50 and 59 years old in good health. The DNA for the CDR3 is TGCGCCAGCAGCCATCGACAGGGGGATAACGAGCAGTACTTC. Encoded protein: CASSHRQGDNEQYF.